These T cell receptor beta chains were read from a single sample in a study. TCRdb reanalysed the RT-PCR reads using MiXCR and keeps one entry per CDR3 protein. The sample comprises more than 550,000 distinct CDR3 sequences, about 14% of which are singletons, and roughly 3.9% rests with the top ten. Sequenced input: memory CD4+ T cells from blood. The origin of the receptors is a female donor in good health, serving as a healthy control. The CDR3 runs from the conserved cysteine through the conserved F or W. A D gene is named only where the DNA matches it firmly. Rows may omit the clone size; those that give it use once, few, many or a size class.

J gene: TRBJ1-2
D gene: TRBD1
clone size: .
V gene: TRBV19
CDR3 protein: CASGDRVFYGYTF
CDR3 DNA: TGTGCCAGTGGAGACAGGGTTTTCTATGGCTACACCTTC

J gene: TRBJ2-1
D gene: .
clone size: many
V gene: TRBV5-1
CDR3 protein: CASSLGGADNEQFF
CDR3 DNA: TGCGCCAGCAGCTTGGGGGGAGCAGACAATGAGCAGTTCTTC

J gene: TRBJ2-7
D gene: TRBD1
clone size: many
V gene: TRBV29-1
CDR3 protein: CSVEGGPGQGGGNEQYF
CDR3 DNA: TGCAGCGTTGAAGGGGGTCCGGGACAGGGTGGAGGAAACGAGCAGTACTTC

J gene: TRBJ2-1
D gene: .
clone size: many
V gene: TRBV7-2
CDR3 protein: CASSLGPLYNEQFF
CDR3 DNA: TGTGCCAGCAGCTTAGGGCCCCTCTACAATGAGCAGTTCTTC

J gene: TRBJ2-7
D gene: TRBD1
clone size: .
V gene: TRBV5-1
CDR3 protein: CASSFSGGGEQYF
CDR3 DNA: TGCGCCAGCAGCTTCTCAGGGGGCGGCGAGCAGTACTTC

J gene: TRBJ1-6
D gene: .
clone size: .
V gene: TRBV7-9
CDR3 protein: CASSPTGTRGNSPLHF
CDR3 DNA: TGTGCCAGCAGCCCGACCGGGACCAGGGGCAATTCACCCCTCCACTTT

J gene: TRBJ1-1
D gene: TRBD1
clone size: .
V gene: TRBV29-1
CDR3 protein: CSAKQGTGGYTEAFF
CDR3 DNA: TGCAGCGCCAAACAAGGAACAGGGGGATACACTGAAGCTTTCTTT

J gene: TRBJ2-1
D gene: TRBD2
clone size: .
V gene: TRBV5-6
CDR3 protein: CASSLWLAGAHFF
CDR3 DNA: TGTGCCAGCAGCTTGTGGCTAGCGGGAGCGCATTTCTTC

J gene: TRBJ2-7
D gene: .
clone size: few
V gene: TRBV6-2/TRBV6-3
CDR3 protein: CASSDPWARGYEQYF
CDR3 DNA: TGTGCCAGCAGTGACCCTTGGGCGCGGGGCTACGAGCAGTACTTC

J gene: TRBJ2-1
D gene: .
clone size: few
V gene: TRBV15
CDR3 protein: CATSRDGKEHNEQFF
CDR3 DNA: TGTGCCACCAGCAGAGACGGGAAGGAACACAATGAGCAGTTCTTC

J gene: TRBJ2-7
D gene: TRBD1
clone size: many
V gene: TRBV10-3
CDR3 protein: CAISTIKRDRGFDEQYF
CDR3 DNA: TGTGCCATCAGTACCATTAAACGGGACAGGGGGTTCGACGAGCAGTACTTC

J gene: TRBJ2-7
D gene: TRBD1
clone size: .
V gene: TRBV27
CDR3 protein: CASRTGAHEQYF
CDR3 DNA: TGTGCCAGCAGGACAGGGGCGCACGAGCAGTACTTC

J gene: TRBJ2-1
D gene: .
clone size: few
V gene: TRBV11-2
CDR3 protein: CASSLVERTSPFF
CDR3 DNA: TGTGCCAGCAGCTTAGTTGAGCGGACATCGCCGTTCTTC

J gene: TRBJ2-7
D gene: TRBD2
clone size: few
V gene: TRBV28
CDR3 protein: CASSLSLAVLSYEQYF
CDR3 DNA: TGTGCCAGCAGTTTATCTCTAGCGGTCCTCTCCTACGAGCAGTACTTC

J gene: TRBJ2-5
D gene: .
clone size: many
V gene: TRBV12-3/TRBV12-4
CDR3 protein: CASTRNLRGSQETQYF
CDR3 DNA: TGTGCCAGCACGCGAAACCTTAGGGGTTCCCAAGAGACCCAGTACTTC

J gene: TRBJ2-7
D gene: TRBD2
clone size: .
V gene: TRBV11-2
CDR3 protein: CASKLIAGSYEQYF
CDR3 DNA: TGTGCCAGCAAGTTAATAGCGGGCTCCTACGAGCAGTACTTC

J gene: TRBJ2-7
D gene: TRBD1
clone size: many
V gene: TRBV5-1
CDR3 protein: CASSLTGAYEQYF
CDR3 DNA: TGCGCCAGCAGCTTAACAGGGGCCTACGAGCAGTACTTC

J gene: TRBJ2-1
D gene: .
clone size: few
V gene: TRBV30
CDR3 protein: CAWSVENEQFF
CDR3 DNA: TGTGCCTGGAGTGTAGAGAATGAGCAGTTCTTC

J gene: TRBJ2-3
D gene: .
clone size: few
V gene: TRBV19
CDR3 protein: CASSDRPADTQYF
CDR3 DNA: TGTGCCAGTAGTGATCGTCCTGCAGATACGCAGTATTTT

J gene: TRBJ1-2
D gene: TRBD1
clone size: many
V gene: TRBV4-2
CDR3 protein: CASSEDRDYGYTF
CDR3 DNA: TGTGCCAGCAGCGAAGACAGGGACTATGGCTACACCTTC

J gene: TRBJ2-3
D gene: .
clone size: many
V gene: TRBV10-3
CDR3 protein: CAISGQGIGDTQYF
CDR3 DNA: TGTGCCATCAGTGGGCAGGGGATAGGAGATACGCAGTATTTT

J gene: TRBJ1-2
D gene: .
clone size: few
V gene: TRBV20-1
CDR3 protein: CSAMENYGYTF
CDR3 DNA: TGCAGTGCGATGGAGAACTATGGCTACACCTTC

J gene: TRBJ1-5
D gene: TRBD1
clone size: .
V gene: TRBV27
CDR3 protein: CASSSLGQGRNQPQHF
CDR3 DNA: TGTGCCAGCAGTTCTTTGGGACAGGGAAGAAATCAGCCCCAGCATTTT

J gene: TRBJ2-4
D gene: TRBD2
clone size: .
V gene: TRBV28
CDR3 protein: CATTSVAKNIQYF
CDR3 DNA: TGTGCCACAACTAGCGTCGCCAAAAACATTCAGTACTTC

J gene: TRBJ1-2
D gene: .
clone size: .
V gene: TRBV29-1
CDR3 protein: CSDGGLNYGYTF
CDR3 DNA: TGCAGCGACGGGGGGCTTAACTATGGCTACACCTTC